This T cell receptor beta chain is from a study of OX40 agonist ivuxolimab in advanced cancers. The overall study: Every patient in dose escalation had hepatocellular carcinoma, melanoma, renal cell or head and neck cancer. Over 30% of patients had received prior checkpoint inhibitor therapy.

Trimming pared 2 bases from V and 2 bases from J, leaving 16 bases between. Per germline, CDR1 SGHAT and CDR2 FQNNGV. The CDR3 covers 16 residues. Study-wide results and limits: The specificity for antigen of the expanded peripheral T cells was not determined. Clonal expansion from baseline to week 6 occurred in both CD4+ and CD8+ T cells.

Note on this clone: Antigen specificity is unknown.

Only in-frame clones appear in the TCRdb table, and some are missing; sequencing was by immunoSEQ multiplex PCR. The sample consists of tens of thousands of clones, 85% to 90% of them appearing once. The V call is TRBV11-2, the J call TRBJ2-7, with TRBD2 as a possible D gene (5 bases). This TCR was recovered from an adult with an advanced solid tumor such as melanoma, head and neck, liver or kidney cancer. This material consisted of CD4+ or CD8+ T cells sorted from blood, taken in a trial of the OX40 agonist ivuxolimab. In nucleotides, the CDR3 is TGTGCCAGCAGCTTATCACCTGGAGGAGCAACCTACGAGCAGTACTTC. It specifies CASSLSPGGATYEQYF. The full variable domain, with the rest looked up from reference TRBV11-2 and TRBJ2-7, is EAGVAQSPRYKIIEKRQSVAFWCNPISGHATLYWYQQILGQGPKLLIQFQNNGVVDDSQLPKDRFSAERLKGVDSTLKIQPAKLEDSAVYLCASSLSPGGATYEQYFGPGTRLTVT.